The T cell receptor beta chain under discussion was sequenced for a study of radiotherapy plus CTLA-4 blockade in lung cancer. The overall study: Objective responses emerged in under 20% of patients, and 31% attained disease control. Study results and caveats: The study found tumor-derived TCR clones expanded in blood after radiotherapy plus ipilimumab.

A note on this clone: Its target is not known.

Using immunoSEQ multiplex PCR, the repertoire was profiled, and TCRdb retains in-frame clones only, with some absent. The profile shows around 82,000 clones, less than 85% of them singletons. V was pared by 4 bases and J by 2 bases, with 9 bases between. Germline CDR1 is SQVTM and CDR2 is ANQGSEA. The CDR3 totals 12 residues. The material was peripheral blood, obtained from a patient treated with radiotherapy plus ipilimumab. The sequence derives from a human donor with non-small cell lung cancer who had stable disease on radiotherapy plus ipilimumab. The gene calls are TRBV29-1 and TRBJ2-7, with no clear D. CDR3 sequence: CSVVPGTYEQYF. As DNA, the CDR3 is TGCAGCGTTGTCCCCGGAACCTACGAGCAGTACTTC.